This TCR beta chain was identified in a study of cytomegalovirus exposure and HLA in healthy donors listed by TCRdb under 2017. Background for the entire study: In an earlier analysis of around 540 of the donors, approximately 300 Gb of sequence data and 120 million or so unique TCR beta sequences from about 190 million T cells were reported. An early release covering just under 650 HLA-typed donors comprised about 310 gigabases of sequencing data and roughly 86 million unique TCR sequences. Of the roughly 420 genotyped donors, roughly 80% were placed in the genetic ancestry cluster associated with self-reported Caucasian donors. The study aimed to test whether signatures of past pathogen exposure could be identified by cataloging public T cell receptors. Using immunosequencing, the study profiled T cell repertoires from 666 subjects and related those repertoires to cytomegalovirus serostatus. Along with the 666-subject first cohort, a separate validation cohort of over a hundred different subjects was used. To predict cytomegalovirus infection status, the study brought together high-throughput TCR immunosequencing, statistical association of individual TCRs with disease status, and machine learning. A later analysis re-examined previously published TCR beta repertoires from 610 or so donors and added high-resolution HLA genotyping to investigate patterns of TCR occurrence. In the later analysis, no new phenotypic data were used to find candidate immune exposures; instead, reliance was placed on TCR beta sequences and their occurrence across donors. An earlier analysis of some 500 of the donors applied high-throughput TCR beta sequencing to assess whether each TCR beta V gene segment acted as functional or pseudogenic. Donor age, sex, ethnicity and CMV serostatus were compiled alongside the repertoire data. In a later genetic analysis, genome-wide SNP genotypes for about three fifths of the roughly 670 donors were used, and that subset was treated as a discovery cohort. All discovery cohort repertoires had been generated on a single sequencing platform. Both class I and class II loci were covered by HLA typing, at four-digit resolution. The number of donors typed differed by locus, with about 620-630 for A, B, C, DRB1 and DQB1, roughly 520 for DQA1, 600 to 610 for DPA1, and roughly 450 for DPB1. Because of strong linkage in the cohort, roughly five DR-DQ haplotypes were treated as single units for association and clustering. Among about 390 genotyped donors of the cohort, an average of around 240,000 unique TCR beta nucleotide sequences were sequenced per donor, roughly a sixth of them non-productive.

Inclusive of the bounding cysteine and phenylalanine, the CDR3 is 12 residues long. Only the CDR3 region is kept as DNA, spanning 36 bases read in frame from base 1. V loses 9 bases of germline sequence and J loses 3 bases, and the interval between the two ends is 11 bases. The germline V gene gives CDR1 as ENHRY and CDR2 as SYGVKD. The cohort consisted of hundreds of healthy bone marrow donors. Cohort members were all nominally healthy when sampled, although unrecorded immune exposures were likely present. The donor was CMV seronegative and belonged to the group of approximately 320 seronegative cohort members. A peripheral blood sample was provided by each donor, and peripheral blood mononuclear cells were used for TCR beta sequencing. Genomic DNA was extracted from the blood cell samples with the Qiagen DNeasy Blood Extraction Kit. Comment on this clone: It has no known antigen specificity. Nothing much larger sits one base from this clone, and base qualities are not available.

The receptor library was made with the immunoSEQ multiplex PCR assay. A mixture of 60 forward primers for TCR Vbeta segments and 13 reverse primers for TCR Jbeta segments was used in the multiplex PCR. A multiplex PCR assay on genomic DNA amplified the CDR3 region of rearranged TCR beta genes. Amplified TCR beta libraries were sequenced as 87-base-pair reads on the Illumina HiSeq System. Regarding the original processing steps: A later analysis tallied 70 million to 100 million unique TCR beta chains across the roughly 610 repertoires, and some 10 million of those chains were shared by two or more donors. Raw reads were error-corrected and collapsed into unique sequences by a nearest-neighbor algorithm in which closely related sequences were merged to remove PCR and sequencing errors. V, D and J gene segments were assigned by aligning CDR3 sequences to IMGT reference sequences. For a sequence to be retained, at least a six-nucleotide match to both a V gene segment and a J gene segment was required. A rearrangement counted as productive if the CDR3 had no stop codons and remained in frame with V and J, and every other rearrangement counted as non-productive. Following IMGT convention, CDR3 was defined as the stretch from the second conserved V-encoded cysteine up to the conserved J-encoded phenylalanine. Sequences without an unambiguous match to a single V gene segment were excluded from the earlier analysis of about 640 of the donors. In an earlier analysis of approximately 610 of the donors, V segments were called functional above 56.7% productive rearrangements and were called segregating when the between-donor standard deviation exceeded 5%. A statistical classification framework was built to diagnose cytomegalovirus status from the catalog of TCR beta chain sequences. V and J gene assignment, in a later analysis, came from comparing TCR nucleotide sequences with IMGT/GENE-DB human TR gene sequences. A later analysis assigned CDR3 sequences and most-parsimonious VDJ recombination scenarios with the TCRdist pipeline. In a later analysis, every TCR beta chain was defined by the combination of its CDR3 amino acid sequence and its V-gene family, and reads without a unique V-gene family were dropped. As a way to deal with suspected cross-contamination and a sequencing artifact, a later analysis dropped 450 to 600 nucleotide sequences that were highly shared and had low generation probability. In a later analysis, a clonal expansion index for each public chain was calculated from normalized within-repertoire ranks of inferred template counts. Generation probabilities in a later analysis came from a VDJ recombination model fitted to out-of-frame rearrangements, and those results were checked against IGoR. Hypergeometric tests were used in a later analysis to score TCR-TCR, TCR-HLA and TCR-CMV co-occurrence, with a repertoire-size bias correction applied to the TCR pairs. To estimate false discovery rates, a later analysis permuted the HLA or CMV assignments 20 times. In a later analysis, co-occurring TCRs were grouped with DBSCAN, and TCRdist sequence similarity was added when clustering was performed within HLA-allele-positive subsets. Co-occurrence clustering excluded repertoires with fewer than 30,000 or more than 120,000 public chains, plus five with anomalous nucleotide sharing. The source is immuneACCESS, and TCRdb retained only in-frame sequences with V and J called. Part of the clones is not carried over; for the studies checked, unresolved V genes explain less than half of this, and the remainder is unexplained. V and J calls and clone size are given by that table; D and trimming were obtained from the DNA. In all, the sample holds 110,000 to 150,000 clones, and around 79% of those were seen once. Of the sample, 3% to 5% falls within the top ten clones.

General study outcomes and caveats: A later analysis found that TCR association rates varied across HLA loci, with DRB1 alleles showing the most associated TCRs and HLA-C alleles the fewest. In a later analysis, several top co-occurrence clusters were reported to appear linked to parvovirus B19, influenza, CMV and Epstein-Barr virus. The classifier was reported to diagnose cytomegalovirus status with high specificity and sensitivity in both the original and validation cohorts. At a false discovery rate of 0.05, a later analysis linked around 15,000 TCR beta sequences to specific HLA alleles. A cluster of highly shared sequence variants was judged likely to represent a technical artifact of the sequencing pipeline. Correlated functional status among segregating V segments might reflect linkage disequilibrium, but an unknown experimental factor could not be ruled out. The authors suggested that the approach could potentially be extended to other disease states and immunological phenotypes. A further reported finding was that TCR beta sequences accurately predicted the HLA-A and HLA-B alleles for most subjects in the first cohort. Over 15 rarely observed V segments, including chromosome 9 orphons, were excluded from the earlier analysis of almost 600 of the donors because counts were too low. An earlier analysis of 587 of the donors showed that most TCR beta V segments appeared in productive rearrangements either about 87% or about 30% of the time, which broadly matched IMGT annotations. Because the 87-base-pair reads could not distinguish some IMGT-functional V segments, including TRBV6-2 and TRBV6-3, those segments were excluded. Compared with equally common non-associated chains, HLA-associated TCR beta chains in a later analysis were more clonally expanded and had lower generation probabilities. The only immune exposure information available for the cohort was CMV serostatus. Compared with the roughly 670-donor mean, donors in an Asian-associated ancestry cluster had fewer N-insertions in productive TCRs, according to a later genetic analysis. The study listed approximately 150 TCR beta chains as associated with cytomegalovirus. The cohort was sequenced for TCR beta chains only, and without alpha or paired-chain data the features that could be detected were limited. Most TCR sequences were observed very rarely across donors, whereas some public TCRs were present in many individuals. The presence/absence analyses assumed that sequencing depth was roughly uniform across donors, and that assumption may not be true. HLA typing was unavailable for some donors at each locus, so association tests used only the typed subset. A later analysis found that most CMV-associated TCR beta chains appeared HLA-restricted, with HLA associations seemingly driven largely by CMV exposure. Strong co-occurrence of HLA alleles, especially DR and DQ, made assigning TCR associations to individual alleles difficult. A few of the identified cytomegalovirus-associated TCR beta chains were confirmed in vitro to be specific for cytomegalovirus antigens. In a later genetic analysis, a missense DCLRE1C variant was associated with V-gene and J-gene trimming of TCR beta chains, and the association was replicated in an independent cohort.

In this chain, TRBV10-3 is recombined with TRBJ2-5; TRBD1 is possibly the D segment (6 matching bases). The receptor's source is a male donor in good health and CMV-seronegative. What was sequenced was PBMCs. Here is the DNA: TGTGCCATGCCGGGACACAAAGAGACCCAGTACTTC. It translates to CAMPGHKETQYF.